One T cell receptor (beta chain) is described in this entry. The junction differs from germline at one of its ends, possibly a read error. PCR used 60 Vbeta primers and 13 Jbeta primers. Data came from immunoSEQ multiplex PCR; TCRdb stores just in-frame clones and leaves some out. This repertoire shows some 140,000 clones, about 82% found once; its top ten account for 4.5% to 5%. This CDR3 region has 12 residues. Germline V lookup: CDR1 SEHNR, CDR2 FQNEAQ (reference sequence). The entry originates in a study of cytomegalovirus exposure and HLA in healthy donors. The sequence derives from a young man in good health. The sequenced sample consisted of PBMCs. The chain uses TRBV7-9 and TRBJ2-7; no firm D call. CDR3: CSSSLGSLEQYF. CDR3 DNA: TGTTCCAGCAGCTTGGGCAGCCTCGAGCAGTACTTC. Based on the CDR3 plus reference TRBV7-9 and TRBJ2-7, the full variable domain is DTGVSQNPRHKITKRGQNVTFRCDPISEHNRLYWYRQTLGQGPEFLTYFQNEAQLEKSRLLSDRFSAERPKGSFSTLEIQRTEQGDSAMYLCSSSLGSLEQYFGPGTRLTVT.